This T cell receptor beta chain came from a study of blood T cell repertoires in COVID-19. Study-level information: Specimens from acute and convalescent COVID-19 originated in the United States, Italy and Spain. From T cells, B-cell-depleted T cells, or PBMCs came the material, which was cDNA or gDNA.

This clone was observed a few times. In the study's own analysis: How many nucleated cells were present was estimated from reference gene primer amplification. TCRdb's copy holds only in-frame clones and misses some; the assay was immunoSEQ multiplex PCR. The V and J calls and the clone size are those of that table, but D and trimming were determined from the DNA. Among 250,000 or so clones listed, 80% to 85% were seen once. The CDR3 extends over 15 amino acids. CDR1 and CDR2 (germline): SEHNR, FQNEAQ (reference sequence). Trimming took off 7 bases at V and 0 bases at J, with 10 bases between the two ends.

The sequenced sample consisted of peripheral blood. The rearrangement links TRBV7-9 to TRBJ2-6; D is unresolved. This TCR came from a woman aged 40 to 49 who had recovered from COVID-19. CDR3 sequence (DNA): TGTGCCAGCACCGGCAGAAGCTCTGGGGCCAACGTCCTGACTTTC. Its translation is CASTGRSSGANVLTF.